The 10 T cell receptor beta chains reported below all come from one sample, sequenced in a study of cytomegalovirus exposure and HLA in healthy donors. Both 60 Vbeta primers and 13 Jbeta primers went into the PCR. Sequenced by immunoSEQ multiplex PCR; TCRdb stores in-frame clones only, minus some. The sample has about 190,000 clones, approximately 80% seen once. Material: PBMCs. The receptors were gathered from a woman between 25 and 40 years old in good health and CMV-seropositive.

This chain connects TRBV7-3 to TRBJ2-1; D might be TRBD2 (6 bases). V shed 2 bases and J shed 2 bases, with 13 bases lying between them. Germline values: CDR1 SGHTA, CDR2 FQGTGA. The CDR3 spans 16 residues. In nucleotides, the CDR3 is TGTGCCAGCAGCTTAGATCCTAGCGTTACCTACAATGAGCAGTTCTTC. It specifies CASSLDPSVTYNEQFF.

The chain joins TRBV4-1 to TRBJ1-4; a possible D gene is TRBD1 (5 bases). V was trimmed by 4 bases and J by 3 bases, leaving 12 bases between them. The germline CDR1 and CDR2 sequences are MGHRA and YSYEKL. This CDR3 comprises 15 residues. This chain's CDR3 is CASSLSRGSNEKLFF. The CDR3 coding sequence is TGCGCCAGCAGCCTAAGTAGGGGATCTAATGAAAAACTGTTTTTT.

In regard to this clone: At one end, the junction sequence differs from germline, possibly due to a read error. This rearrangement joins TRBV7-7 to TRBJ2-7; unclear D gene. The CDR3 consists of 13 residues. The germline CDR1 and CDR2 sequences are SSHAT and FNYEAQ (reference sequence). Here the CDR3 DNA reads TGTGCTAGCAGCCCCGGTTCTGGGCTCGAGCAGTACTTC. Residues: CASSPGSGLEQYF.

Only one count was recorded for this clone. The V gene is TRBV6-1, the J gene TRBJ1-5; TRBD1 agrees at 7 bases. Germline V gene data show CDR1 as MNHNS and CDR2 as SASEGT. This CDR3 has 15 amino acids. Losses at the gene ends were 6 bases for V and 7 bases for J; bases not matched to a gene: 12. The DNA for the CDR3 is TGTGCCAGCAGCCCTTCCCAGGGGGGTAGGCAGCCCCAGCATTTT. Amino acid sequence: CASSPSQGGRQPQHF.

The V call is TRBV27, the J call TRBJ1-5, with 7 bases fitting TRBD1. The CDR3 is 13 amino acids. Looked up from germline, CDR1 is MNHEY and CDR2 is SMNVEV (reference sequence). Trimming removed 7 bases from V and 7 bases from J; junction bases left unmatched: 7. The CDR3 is CASTDRVGQPQHF. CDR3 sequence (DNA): TGTGCCAGCACCGACAGGGTTGGACAGCCCCAGCATTTT.

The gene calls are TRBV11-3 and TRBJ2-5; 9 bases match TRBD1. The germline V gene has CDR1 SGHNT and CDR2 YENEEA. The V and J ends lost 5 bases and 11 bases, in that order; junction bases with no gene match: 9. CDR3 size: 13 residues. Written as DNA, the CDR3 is TGTGCCAGCAGCAAGGGACAGGGAGTAGAGCAGTACTTC. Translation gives CASSKGQGVEQYF.

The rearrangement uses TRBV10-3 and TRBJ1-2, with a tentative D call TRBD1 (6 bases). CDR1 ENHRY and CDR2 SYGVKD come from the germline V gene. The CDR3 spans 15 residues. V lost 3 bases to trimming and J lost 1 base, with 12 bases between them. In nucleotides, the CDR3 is TGTGCCATCAGTGACCCGGACAGATATAACTATGGCTACACCTTC. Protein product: CAISDPDRYNYGYTF.

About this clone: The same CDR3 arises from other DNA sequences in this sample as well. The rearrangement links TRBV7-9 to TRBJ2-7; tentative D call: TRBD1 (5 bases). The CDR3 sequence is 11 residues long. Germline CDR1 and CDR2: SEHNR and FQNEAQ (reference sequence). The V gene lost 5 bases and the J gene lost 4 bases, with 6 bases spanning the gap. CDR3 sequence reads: CASSPGYEQYF. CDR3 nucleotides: TGTGCCAGCAGCCCAGGGTACGAGCAGTACTTC.

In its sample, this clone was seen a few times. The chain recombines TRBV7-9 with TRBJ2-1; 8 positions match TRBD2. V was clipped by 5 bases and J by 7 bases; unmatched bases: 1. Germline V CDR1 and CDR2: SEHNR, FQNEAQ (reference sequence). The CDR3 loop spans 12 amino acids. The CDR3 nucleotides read TGTGCCAGCAGCACGGGGGGGAATGAGCAGTTCTTC. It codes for CASSTGGNEQFF.

CDR3 sequence: CAIRSGGTETQYF. The CDR3 bases are TGTGCCATCAGATCAGGAGGCACGGAGACCCAGTACTTC. The J gene is TRBJ2-5, the V gene TRBV10-3; TRBD2 is a possible D gene (5 bases). The V end lost 6 bases, the J end lost 5 bases, and 13 bases lay between the germline ends. The CDR3 has 13 residues. From germline, CDR1 is ENHRY and CDR2 SYGVKD.